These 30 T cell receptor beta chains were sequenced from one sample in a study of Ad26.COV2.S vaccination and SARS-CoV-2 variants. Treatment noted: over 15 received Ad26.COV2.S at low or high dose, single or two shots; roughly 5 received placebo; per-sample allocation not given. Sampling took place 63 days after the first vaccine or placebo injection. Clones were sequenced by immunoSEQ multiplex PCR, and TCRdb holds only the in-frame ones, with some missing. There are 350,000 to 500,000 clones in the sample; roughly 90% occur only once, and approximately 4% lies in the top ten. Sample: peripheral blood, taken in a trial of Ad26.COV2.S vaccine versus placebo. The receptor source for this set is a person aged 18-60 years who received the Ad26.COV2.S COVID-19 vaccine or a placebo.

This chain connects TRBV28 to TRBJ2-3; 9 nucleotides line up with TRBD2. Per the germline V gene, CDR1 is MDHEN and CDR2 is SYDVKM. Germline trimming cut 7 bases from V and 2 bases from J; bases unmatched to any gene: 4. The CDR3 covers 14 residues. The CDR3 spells CASMLAGITDTQYF. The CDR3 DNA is TGTGCCAGCATGCTAGCGGGGATCACAGATACGCAGTATTTT.

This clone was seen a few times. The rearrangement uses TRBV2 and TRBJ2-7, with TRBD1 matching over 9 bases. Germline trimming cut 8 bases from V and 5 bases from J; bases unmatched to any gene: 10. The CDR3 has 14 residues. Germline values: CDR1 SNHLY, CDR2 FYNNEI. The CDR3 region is CASRSDRGYDEQYF. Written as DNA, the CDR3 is TGTGCCAGCCGGTCGGACAGGGGTTACGACGAGCAGTACTTC.

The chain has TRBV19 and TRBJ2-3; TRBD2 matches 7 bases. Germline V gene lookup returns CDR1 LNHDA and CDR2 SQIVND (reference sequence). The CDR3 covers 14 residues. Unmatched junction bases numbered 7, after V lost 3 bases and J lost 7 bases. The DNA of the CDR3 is TGTGCCAGTAGTATGAGCGGGGAGTTCTATACGCAGTATTTT. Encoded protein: CASSMSGEFYTQYF.

In DNA, the CDR3 is TGCGCCAGCAGCCAAGGGCCGCTAGATCGATTTTCACCCCTCCACTTT. Residues: CASSQGPLDRFSPLHF. The J gene is TRBJ1-6, the V gene TRBV4-1; D gene unclear. V gave up 1 base and J gave up 9 bases, with 16 bases separating them. The germline V gene encodes CDR1 MGHRA and CDR2 YSYEKL. This CDR3 comprises 16 residues.

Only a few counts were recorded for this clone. The CDR3 is CASSERAGENSPLHF. The CDR3 DNA is TGTGCCAGCAGTGAAAGGGCAGGGGAGAATTCACCCCTCCACTTT. The chain recombines TRBV2 with TRBJ1-6; TRBD1 might be the D (6 bases). V lost 2 bases and J 7 bases, leaving 12 bases between the germline ends. In germline, CDR1 is SNHLY, CDR2 FYNNEI. The CDR3 totals 15 residues. Combining the CDR3 with reference TRBV2 and TRBJ1-6 gives the whole variable domain EPEVTQTPSHQVTQMGQEVILRCVPISNHLYFYWYRQILGQKVEFLVSFYNNEISEKSEIFDDQFSVERPDGSNFTLKIRSTKLEDSAMYFCASSERAGENSPLHFGNGTRLTVT.

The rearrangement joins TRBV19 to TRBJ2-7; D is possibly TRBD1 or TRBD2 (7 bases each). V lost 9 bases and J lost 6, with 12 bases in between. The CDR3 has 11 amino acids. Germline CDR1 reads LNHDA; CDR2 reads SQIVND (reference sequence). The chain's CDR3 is CASRGRAEQYF. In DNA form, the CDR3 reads TGTGCCAGCAGGGGGAGGGCCGAGCAGTACTTC.

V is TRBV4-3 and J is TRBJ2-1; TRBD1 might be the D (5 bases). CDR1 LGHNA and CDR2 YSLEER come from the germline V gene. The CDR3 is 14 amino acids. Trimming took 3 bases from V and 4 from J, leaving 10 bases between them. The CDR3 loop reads CASSHATDYNEQFF. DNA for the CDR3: TGCGCCAGCAGCCATGCGACAGATTACAATGAGCAGTTCTTC.

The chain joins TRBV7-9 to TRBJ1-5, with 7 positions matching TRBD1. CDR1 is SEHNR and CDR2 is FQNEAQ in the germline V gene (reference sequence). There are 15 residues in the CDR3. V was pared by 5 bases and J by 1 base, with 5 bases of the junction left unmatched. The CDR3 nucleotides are TGTGCCAGCAGCCCCACAGGGGACAGCAATCAGCCCCAGCATTTT. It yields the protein CASSPTGDSNQPQHF.

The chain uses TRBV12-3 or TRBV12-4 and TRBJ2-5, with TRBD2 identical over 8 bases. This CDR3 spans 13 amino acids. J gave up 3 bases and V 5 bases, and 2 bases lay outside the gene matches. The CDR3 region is CASSELAEETQYF. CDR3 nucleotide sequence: TGTGCCAGCAGTGAACTAGCGGAAGAGACCCAGTACTTC.

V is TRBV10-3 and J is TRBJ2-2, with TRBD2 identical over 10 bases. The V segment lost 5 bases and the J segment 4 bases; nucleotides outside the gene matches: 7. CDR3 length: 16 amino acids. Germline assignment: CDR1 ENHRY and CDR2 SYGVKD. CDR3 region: CAISPLAGVATGELFF. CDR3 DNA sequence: TGTGCCATCAGTCCTCTAGCGGGGGTCGCCACCGGGGAGCTGTTTTTT.

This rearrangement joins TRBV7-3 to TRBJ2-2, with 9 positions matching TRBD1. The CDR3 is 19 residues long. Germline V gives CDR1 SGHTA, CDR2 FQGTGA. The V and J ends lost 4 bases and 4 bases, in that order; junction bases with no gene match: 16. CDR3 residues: CASSSSPQRTGAGTGELFF. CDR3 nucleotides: TGTGCCAGCAGCTCCTCCCCACAACGGACAGGGGCCGGCACCGGGGAGCTGTTTTTT.

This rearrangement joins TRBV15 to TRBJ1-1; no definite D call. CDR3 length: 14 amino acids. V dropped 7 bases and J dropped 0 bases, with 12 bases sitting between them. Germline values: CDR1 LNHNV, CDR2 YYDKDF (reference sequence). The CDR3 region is CATIMYPMNTEAFF. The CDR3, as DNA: TGTGCCACCATCATGTACCCGATGAACACTGAAGCTTTCTTT.

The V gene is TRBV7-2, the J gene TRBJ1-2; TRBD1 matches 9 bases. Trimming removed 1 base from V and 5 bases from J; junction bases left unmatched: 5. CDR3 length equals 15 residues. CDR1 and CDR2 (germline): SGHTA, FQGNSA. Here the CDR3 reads CASSLGLGQGYGYTF. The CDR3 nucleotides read TGTGCCAGCAGCTTAGGGCTTGGACAGGGGTATGGCTACACCTTC.

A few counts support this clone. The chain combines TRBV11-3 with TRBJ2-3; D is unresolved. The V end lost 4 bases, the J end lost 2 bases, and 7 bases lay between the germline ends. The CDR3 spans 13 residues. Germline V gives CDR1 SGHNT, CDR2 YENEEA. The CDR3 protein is CASSSGVTDTQYF. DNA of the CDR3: TGTGCCAGCAGCTCTGGGGTCACAGATACGCAGTATTTT.

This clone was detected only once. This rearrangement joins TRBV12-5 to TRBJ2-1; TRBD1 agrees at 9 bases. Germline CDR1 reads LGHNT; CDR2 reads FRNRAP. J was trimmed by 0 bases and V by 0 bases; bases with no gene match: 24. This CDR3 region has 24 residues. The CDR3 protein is CASGLVTGGFGWGKAASSYNEQFF. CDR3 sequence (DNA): TGTGCTAGTGGTTTGGTTACAGGGGGCTTTGGTTGGGGCAAAGCGGCTTCCTCCTACAATGAGCAGTTCTTC.

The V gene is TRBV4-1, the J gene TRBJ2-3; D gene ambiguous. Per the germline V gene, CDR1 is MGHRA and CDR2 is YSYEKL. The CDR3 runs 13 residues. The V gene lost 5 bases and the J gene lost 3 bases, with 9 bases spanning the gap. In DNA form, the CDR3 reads TGCGCCAGCAGCTCCGGCAAAACAGATACGCAGTATTTT. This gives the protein CASSSGKTDTQYF.

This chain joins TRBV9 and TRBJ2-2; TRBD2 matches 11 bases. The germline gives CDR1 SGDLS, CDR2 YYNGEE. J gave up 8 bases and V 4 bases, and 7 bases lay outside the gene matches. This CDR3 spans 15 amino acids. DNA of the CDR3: TGTGCCAGCAGCACAAGACTAGCGGGGACGGGGGAGCTGTTTTTT. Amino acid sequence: CASSTRLAGTGELFF.

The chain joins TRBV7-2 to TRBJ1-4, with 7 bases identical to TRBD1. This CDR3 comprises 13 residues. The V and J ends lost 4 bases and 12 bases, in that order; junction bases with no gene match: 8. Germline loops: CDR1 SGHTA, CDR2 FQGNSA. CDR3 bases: TGTGCCAGCAGCTCCGGGACAGCCGGGGAACTGTTTTTT. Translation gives CASSSGTAGELFF. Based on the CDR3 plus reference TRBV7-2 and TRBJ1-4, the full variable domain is GAGVSQSPSNKVTEKGKDVELRCDPISGHTALYWYRQSLGQGLEFLIYFQGNSAPDKSGLPSDRFSAERTGGSVSTLTIQRTQQEDSAVYLCASSSGTAGELFFGSGTQLSVL.

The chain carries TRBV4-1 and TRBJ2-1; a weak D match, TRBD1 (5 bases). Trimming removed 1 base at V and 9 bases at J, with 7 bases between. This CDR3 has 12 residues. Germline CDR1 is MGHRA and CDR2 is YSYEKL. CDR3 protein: CASSQGQGEQFF. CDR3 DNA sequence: TGCGCCAGCAGCCAAGGCCAGGGTGAGCAGTTCTTC.

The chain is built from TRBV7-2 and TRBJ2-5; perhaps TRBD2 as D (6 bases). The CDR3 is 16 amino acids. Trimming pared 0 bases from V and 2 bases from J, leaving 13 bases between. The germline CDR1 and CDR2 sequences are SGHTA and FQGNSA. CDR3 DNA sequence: TGTGCCAGCAGCTTAGCGCTACTAGCTGCTCAAGAGACCCAGTACTTC. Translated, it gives CASSLALLAAQETQYF.

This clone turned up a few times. This CDR3 reads CASSLSTGNYGYTF. CDR3 sequence (DNA): TGTGCCAGCAGTTTATCCACAGGGAACTATGGCTACACCTTC. The chain joins TRBV28 to TRBJ1-2; possibly TRBD1 for D (6 bases). This CDR3 spans 14 amino acids. Germline V gene lookup returns CDR1 MDHEN and CDR2 SYDVKM. V was shortened by 1 base and J by 2 bases, with 8 bases between the two germline ends.

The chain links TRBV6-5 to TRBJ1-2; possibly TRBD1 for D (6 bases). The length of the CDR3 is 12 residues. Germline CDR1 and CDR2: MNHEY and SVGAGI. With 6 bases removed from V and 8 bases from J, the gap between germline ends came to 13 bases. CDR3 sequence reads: CASSPSRGGYTF. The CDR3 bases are TGTGCCAGCAGCCCCAGCAGGGGCGGCTACACCTTC.

CDR3 DNA: TGTGCCAGCAGTTCACCCAGGTGGGCCGGGGAGCTGTTTTTT. Translated: CASSSPRWAGELFF. V usage is TRBV6-2 or TRBV6-3 and J usage is TRBJ2-2; D gene ambiguous. The CDR3 loop spans 14 amino acids. CDR1 and CDR2 from the germline V gene are MNHEY and SVGEGT. Trimming cost V 4 bases and J 6 bases, with 12 bases left between them.

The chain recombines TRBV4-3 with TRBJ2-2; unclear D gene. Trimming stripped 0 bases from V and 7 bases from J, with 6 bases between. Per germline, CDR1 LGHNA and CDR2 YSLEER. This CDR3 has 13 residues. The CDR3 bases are TGCGCCAGCAGCCAAGATCGTCGCGGGGAGCTGTTTTTT. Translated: CASSQDRRGELFF.

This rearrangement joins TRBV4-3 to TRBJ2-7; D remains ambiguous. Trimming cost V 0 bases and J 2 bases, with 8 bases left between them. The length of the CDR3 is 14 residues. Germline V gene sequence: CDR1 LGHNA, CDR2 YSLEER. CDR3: CASSQDGAPYEQYF. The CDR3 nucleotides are TGCGCCAGCAGCCAAGATGGCGCACCCTACGAGCAGTACTTC.

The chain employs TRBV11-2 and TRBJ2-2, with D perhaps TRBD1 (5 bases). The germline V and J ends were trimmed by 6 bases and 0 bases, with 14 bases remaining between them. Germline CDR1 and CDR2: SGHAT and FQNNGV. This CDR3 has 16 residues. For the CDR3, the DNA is TGTGCCAGCAGTCTCGACGGACACGCGAACACCGGGGAGCTGTTTTTT. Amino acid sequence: CASSLDGHANTGELFF.

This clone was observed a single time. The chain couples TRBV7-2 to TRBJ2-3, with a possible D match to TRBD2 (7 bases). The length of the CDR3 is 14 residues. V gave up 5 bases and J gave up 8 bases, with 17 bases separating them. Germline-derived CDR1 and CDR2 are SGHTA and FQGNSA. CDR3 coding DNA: TGTGCCAGCAGCGGGGGGGGCAATTTTGGTACGCAGTATTTT. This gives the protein CASSGGGNFGTQYF.

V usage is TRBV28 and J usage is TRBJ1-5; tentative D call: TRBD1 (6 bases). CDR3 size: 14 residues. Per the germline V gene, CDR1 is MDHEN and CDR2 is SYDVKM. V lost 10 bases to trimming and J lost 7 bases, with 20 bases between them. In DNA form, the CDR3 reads TGTGCCATCAGACCGTCGGGGGGCGAACAGCCCCAGCATTTT. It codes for CAIRPSGGEQPQHF.

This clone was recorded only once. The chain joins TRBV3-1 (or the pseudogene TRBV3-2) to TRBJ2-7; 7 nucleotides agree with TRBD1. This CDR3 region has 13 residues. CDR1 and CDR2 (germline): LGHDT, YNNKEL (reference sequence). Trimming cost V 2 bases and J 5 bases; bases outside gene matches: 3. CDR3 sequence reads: CASSQLQGDEQYF. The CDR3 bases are TGTGCCAGCAGCCAACTCCAGGGGGACGAGCAGTACTTC.

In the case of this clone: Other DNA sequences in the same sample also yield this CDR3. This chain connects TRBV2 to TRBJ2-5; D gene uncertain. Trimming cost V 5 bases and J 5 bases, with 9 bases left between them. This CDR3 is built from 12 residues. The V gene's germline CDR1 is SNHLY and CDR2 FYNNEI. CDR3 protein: CASSYSRETQYF. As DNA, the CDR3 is TGTGCCAGCAGTTACTCTCGGGAGACCCAGTACTTC.